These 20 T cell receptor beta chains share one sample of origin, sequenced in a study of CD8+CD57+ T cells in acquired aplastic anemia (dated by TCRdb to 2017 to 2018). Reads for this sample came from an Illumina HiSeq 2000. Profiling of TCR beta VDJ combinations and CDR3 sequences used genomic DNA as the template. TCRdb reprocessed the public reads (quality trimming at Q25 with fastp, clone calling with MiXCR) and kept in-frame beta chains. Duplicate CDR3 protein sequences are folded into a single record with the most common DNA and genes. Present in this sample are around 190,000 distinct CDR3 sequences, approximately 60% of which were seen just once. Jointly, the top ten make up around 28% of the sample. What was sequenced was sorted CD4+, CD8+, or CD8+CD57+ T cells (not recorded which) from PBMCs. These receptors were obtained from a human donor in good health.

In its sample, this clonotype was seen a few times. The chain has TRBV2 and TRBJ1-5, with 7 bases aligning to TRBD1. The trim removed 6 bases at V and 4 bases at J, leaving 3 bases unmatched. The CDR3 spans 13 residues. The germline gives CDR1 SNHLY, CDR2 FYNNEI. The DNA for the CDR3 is TGTGCCAGCAGGGGACAGACGAATCAGCCCCAGCATTTT. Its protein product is CASRGQTNQPQHF.

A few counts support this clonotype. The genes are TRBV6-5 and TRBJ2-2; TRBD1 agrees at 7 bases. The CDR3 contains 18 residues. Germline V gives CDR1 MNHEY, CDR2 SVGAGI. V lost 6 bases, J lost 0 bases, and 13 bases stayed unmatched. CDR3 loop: CASSLTGASPPNTGELFF. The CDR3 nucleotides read TGTGCCAGCAGCCTAACAGGGGCTAGCCCGCCGAACACCGGGGAGCTGTTTTTT.

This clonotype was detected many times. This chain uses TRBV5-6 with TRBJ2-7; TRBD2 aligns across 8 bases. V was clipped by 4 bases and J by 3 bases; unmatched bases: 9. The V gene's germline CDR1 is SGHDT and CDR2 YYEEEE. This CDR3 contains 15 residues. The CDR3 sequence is CASSHPRGGRYEQYF. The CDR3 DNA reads TGTGCCAGCAGCCACCCCCGCGGGGGGCGCTACGAGCAGTACTTC.

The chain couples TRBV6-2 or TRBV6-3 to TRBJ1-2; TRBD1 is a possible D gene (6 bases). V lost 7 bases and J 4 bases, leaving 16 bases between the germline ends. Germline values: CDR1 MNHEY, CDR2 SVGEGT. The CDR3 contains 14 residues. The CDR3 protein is CASTPGALAYGYTF. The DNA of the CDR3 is TGTGCCAGCACCCCAGGGGCCTTGGCCTATGGCTACACCTTC.

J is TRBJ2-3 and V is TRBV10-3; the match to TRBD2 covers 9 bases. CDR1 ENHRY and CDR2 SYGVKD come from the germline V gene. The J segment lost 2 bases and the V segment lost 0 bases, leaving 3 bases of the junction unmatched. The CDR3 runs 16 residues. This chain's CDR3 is CAISESGGGDTDTQYF. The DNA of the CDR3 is TGTGCCATCAGTGAGTCCGGCGGGGGGGACACAGATACGCAGTATTTT.

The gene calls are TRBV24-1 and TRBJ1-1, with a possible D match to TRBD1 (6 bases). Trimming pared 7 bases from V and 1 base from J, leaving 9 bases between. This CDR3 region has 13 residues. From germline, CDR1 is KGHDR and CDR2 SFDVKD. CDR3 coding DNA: TGTGCCACCAGGGCGGGGGCGAACACTGAAGCTTTCTTT. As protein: CATRAGANTEAFF.

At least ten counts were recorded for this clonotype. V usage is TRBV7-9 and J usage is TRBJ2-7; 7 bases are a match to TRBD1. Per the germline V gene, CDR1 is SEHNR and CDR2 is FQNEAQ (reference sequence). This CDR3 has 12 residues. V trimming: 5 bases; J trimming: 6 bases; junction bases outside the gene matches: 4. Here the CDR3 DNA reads TGTGCCAGCAGCCCAGACAGGGTCGAGCAGTACTTC. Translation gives CASSPDRVEQYF.

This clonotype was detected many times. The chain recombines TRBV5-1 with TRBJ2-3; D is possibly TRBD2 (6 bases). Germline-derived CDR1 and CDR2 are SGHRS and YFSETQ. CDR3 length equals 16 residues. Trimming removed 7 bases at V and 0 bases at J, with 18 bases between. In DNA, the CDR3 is TGCGCCAGCGCATCGTGGGAGGAGACTAGCACAGATACGCAGTATTTT. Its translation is CASASWEETSTDTQYF.

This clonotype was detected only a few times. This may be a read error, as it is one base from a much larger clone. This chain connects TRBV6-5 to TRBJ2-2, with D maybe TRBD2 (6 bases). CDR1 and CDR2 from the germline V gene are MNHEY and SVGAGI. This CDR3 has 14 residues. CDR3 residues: CASSYAQDGGEPFF. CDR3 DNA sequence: TGTGCCAGCAGTTATGCTCAGGACGGCGGGGAGCCGTTTTTT.

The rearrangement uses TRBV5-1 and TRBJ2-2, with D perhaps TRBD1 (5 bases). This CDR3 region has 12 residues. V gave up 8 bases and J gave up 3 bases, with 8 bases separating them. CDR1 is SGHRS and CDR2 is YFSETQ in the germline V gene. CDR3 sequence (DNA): TGCGCCAGTACAGGATACACCGGGGAGCTGTTTTTT. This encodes CASTGYTGELFF.

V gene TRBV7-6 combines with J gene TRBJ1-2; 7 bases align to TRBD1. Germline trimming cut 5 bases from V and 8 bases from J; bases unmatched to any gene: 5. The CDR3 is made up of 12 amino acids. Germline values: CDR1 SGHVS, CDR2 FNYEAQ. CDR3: CASSTRQGGYTF. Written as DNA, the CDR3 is TGTGCCAGCAGCACCCGACAGGGAGGCTACACCTTC.

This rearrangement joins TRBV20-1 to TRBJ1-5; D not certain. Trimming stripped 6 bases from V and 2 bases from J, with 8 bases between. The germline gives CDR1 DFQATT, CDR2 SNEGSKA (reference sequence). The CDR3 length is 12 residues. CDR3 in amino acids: CSAPSGNQPQHF. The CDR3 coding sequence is TGCAGTGCCCCGAGCGGCAATCAGCCCCAGCATTTT.

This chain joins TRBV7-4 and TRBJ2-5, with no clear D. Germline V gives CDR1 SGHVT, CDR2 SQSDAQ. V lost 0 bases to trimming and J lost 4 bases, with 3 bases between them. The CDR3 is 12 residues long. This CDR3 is CASSLARETQYF. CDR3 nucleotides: TGTGCCAGCAGCTTAGCGCGAGAGACCCAGTACTTC.

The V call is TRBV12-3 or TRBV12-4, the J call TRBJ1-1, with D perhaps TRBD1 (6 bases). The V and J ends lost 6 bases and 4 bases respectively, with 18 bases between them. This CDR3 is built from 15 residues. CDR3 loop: CASSPIRTGSTEAFF. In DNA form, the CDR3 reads TGTGCCAGCAGCCCGATTAGAACAGGGAGCACTGAAGCTTTCTTT.

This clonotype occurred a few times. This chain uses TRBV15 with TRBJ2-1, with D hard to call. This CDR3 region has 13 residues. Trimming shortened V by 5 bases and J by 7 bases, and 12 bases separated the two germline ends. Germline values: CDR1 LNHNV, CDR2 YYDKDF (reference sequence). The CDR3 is CATSLNVKNEQFF. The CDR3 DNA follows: TGTGCCACCAGCCTGAACGTCAAGAATGAGCAGTTCTTC.

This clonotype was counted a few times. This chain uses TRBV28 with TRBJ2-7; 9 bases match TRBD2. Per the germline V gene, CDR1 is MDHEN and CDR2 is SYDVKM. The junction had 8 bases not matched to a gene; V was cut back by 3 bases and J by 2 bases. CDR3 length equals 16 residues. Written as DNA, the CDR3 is TGTGCCAGCAGTTTTACTTCTAGCGGGGCACCCTACGAGCAGTACTTC. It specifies CASSFTSSGAPYEQYF.

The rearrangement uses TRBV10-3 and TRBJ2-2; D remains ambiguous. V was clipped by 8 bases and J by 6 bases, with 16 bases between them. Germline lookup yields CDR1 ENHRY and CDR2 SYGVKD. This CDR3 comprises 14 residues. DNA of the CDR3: TGTGCCATCGCTGGCGCGCTTGCACCCGGGGAGCTGTTTTTT. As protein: CAIAGALAPGELFF.

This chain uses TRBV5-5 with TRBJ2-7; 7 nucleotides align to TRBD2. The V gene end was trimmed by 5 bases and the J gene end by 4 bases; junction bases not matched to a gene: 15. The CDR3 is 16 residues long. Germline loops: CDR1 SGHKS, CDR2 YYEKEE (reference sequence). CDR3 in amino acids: CASSTLIGRGGYEQYF. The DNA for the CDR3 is TGTGCCAGCAGTACACTGATCGGCCGGGGAGGGTACGAGCAGTACTTC.

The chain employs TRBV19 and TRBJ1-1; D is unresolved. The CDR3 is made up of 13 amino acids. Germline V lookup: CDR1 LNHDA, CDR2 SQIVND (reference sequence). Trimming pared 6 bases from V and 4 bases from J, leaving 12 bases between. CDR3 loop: CASSVSKSTEAFF. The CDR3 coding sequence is TGTGCCAGTAGCGTAAGTAAGAGCACTGAAGCTTTCTTT.

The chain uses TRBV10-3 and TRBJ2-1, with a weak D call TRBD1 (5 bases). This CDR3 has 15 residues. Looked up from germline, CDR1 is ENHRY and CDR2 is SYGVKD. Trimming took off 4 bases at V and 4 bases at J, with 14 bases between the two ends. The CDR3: CAISGGQGLYNEQFF. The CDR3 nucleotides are TGTGCCATCAGTGGAGGCCAGGGATTATACAATGAGCAGTTCTTC.